Below, 9 T cell receptor beta chains from the same sample are listed, as sequenced in a study of T cells in Graves' hyperthyroidism and ophthalmopathy. Template material for amplifying TCR beta CDR3 regions consisted of RNA transcripts. The HTBI set primed first-round TCR CDR3 RT-PCR. TCRdb reanalysed the multiplex PCR reads using MiXCR and keeps one entry per CDR3 protein. This table has approximately 590,000 distinct CDR3 sequences, around 46% appearing once. Sequenced input: peripheral blood or thyroid tissue (not recorded which). The receptors stem from a young woman with Graves' hyperthyroidism.

This clonotype was recorded at least ten times. The chain is built from TRBV6-6 and TRBJ1-1; no firm D call. Germline values: CDR1 MNHNY, CDR2 SVGAGI (reference sequence). The length of the CDR3 is 11 residues. V was clipped by 0 bases and J by 5 bases, with 1 base between them. The CDR3 nucleotides read TGTGCCAGCAGTTACTCGACTGAAGCTTTCTTT. Its protein product is CASSYSTEAFF.

This clonotype was detected a few times. This chain uses TRBV7-8 with TRBJ1-5; D is possibly TRBD1 (6 bases). The CDR3 contains 15 residues. Germline-derived CDR1 and CDR2 are SGHVS and FQNEAQ. V was trimmed by 5 bases and J by 2 bases, leaving 13 bases between them. The CDR3 here is CASSLDRRGNQPQHF. In nucleotides, the CDR3 is TGTGCCAGCAGCCTAGACAGGAGGGGCAATCAGCCCCAGCATTTT.

This clonotype was observed at least ten times. V and J are TRBV2 and TRBJ1-4; D might be TRBD1 (5 bases). The CDR3 loop spans 14 amino acids. The germline CDR1 and CDR2 sequences are SNHLY and FYNNEI. V was shortened by 6 bases and J by 4 bases, with 12 bases between the two germline ends. The CDR3 DNA sequence: TGTGCCAGCAGCTGGACAAGGGGTAATGAAAAACTGTTTTTT. Protein product: CASSWTRGNEKLFF.

This clonotype has ten or more counts. The V and J genes are TRBV2 and TRBJ1-4; no definite D call. Germline V gives CDR1 SNHLY, CDR2 FYNNEI. Deletions cut 1 base from V and 5 bases from J, with 8 bases between. The CDR3 totals 14 residues. CDR3 nucleotide sequence: TGTGCCAGCAGTGAAGTTCGGGGAAATGAAAAACTGTTTTTT. Protein sequence: CASSEVRGNEKLFF.

This clonotype turned up a few times. The J gene is TRBJ1-2, the V gene TRBV20-1; TRBD1 agrees at 8 bases. Germline CDR1 DFQATT, CDR2 SNEGSKA (reference sequence). The CDR3 totals 15 residues. V shed 0 bases, J shed 4 bases, and the junction held 7 bases outside the gene matches. Here the CDR3 reads CSARDKGQGSYGYTF. CDR3 DNA sequence: TGCAGTGCTAGAGACAAAGGACAGGGTAGCTATGGCTACACCTTC.

This clonotype was found a few times. The rearrangement links TRBV7-8 to TRBJ2-7; D ambiguous. The CDR3 loop spans 15 amino acids. V dropped 1 base and J dropped 0 bases, with 10 bases sitting between them. Germline V gene sequence: CDR1 SGHVS, CDR2 FQNEAQ. The DNA of the CDR3 is TGTGCCAGCAGCTTAGTAGCCGGAAACTCCTACGAGCAGTACTTC. This sequence encodes CASSLVAGNSYEQYF.

This rearrangement joins TRBV29-1 to TRBJ1-3, with no clear D. Between the trimmed V and J ends, which lost 8 bases and 4 bases, there was a span of 12 bases. Germline values: CDR1 SQVTM, CDR2 ANQGSEA. This CDR3 contains 12 residues. The CDR3 sequence: CSLAQAGNTIYF. The DNA for the CDR3 is TGCAGCTTAGCCCAGGCGGGAAACACCATATATTTT.

This clonotype was seen repeatedly, ten times or more. This rearrangement joins TRBV7-8 to TRBJ2-5, with a weak D call TRBD2 (5 bases). CDR3 size: 14 residues. The V gene's germline CDR1 is SGHVS and CDR2 FQNEAQ. V lost 4 bases and J 5 bases, leaving 14 bases between the germline ends. The CDR3 reads CASSSPPRGETQYF. The DNA of the CDR3 is TGTGCCAGCAGCTCCCCCCCTAGAGGGGAGACCCAGTACTTC.

The V and J genes are TRBV14 and TRBJ1-4, with unresolved D. In germline, CDR1 is SGHDN, CDR2 FVKESK. CDR3 length: 16 residues. Trimming took 0 bases from V and 0 from J, leaving 8 bases between them. The CDR3 bases are TGTGCCAGCAGCCAAGATGCCGGAGCAACTAATGAAAAACTGTTTTTT. Its protein is CASSQDAGATNEKLFF.